One sample yielded the 27 T cell receptor beta chains listed below, sequenced in a study of T cells in Graves' hyperthyroidism and ophthalmopathy. TCR beta CDR3 region amplification was performed from RNA transcripts. Using the HTBI primer set, a first-round RT-PCR was run on the TCR CDR3. TCRdb ran MiXCR on the multiplex PCR reads and lists one entry per CDR3 protein. The data show around 450,000 distinct CDR3 sequences, 15% to 17% seen once. The material sequenced was blood. The receptors come from a woman in her late teens or twenties with Graves' hyperthyroidism.

This clonotype was seen repeatedly, ten times or more. The chain combines TRBV6-2 or TRBV6-3 with TRBJ1-5, with 8 positions matching TRBD1. The germline CDR1 and CDR2 sequences are MNHEY and SVGEGT. CDR3 size: 19 residues. V lost 6 bases, J lost 2 bases, and 18 bases stayed unmatched. CDR3 DNA: TGTGCCAGCAGCCCGGACAGGGTGAAAATATTGAGGGGCAATCAGCCCCAGCATTTT. Its translation: CASSPDRVKILRGNQPQHF.

The chain combines TRBV15 with TRBJ2-1; tentatively, D is TRBD1 or TRBD2 (5 bases each). The CDR3 sequence is 16 residues long. V shed 2 bases and J shed 1 base, with 12 bases lying between them. In germline, CDR1 is LNHNV, CDR2 YYDKDF (reference sequence). CDR3 DNA sequence: TGTGCCACCAGCAGAAAAGCCAGGGAGTCCTACAATGAGCAGTTCTTC. Translated, it gives CATSRKARESYNEQFF.

This clonotype was counted ten times or more. The chain links TRBV20-1 to TRBJ1-5; the D gene is possibly TRBD1 (6 bases). This CDR3 contains 15 residues. Germline V CDR1 and CDR2: DFQATT, SNEGSKA (reference sequence). V lost 3 bases and J 6 bases, leaving 18 bases between the germline ends. CDR3 nucleotide sequence: TGCAGTGCTAGTCCTGGACAGAGGCGAGGTCAGCCCCAGCATTTT. Its protein is CSASPGQRRGQPQHF.

The chain couples TRBV6-1 to TRBJ1-3; 11 nucleotides line up with TRBD1. CDR1 is MNHNS and CDR2 is SASEGT in the germline V gene. Trimming removed 7 bases from V and 7 bases from J; junction bases left unmatched: 6. The CDR3 spans 14 residues. As DNA, the CDR3 is TGTGCCAGCAAGGCCGGGACAGGGGGTAACACCATATATTTT. It yields the protein CASKAGTGGNTIYF.

This clonotype was counted at least ten times. The rearrangement joins TRBV10-1 to TRBJ1-1; D is ambiguous. Germline CDR1 WNHNN, CDR2 SYGVQD (reference sequence). The germline V and J ends were trimmed by 6 bases and 3 bases, with 17 bases remaining between them. The CDR3 spans 15 residues. The CDR3 here is CASSRNAGADTEAFF. The CDR3 DNA sequence: TGCGCCAGCAGCCGTAACGCCGGCGCGGACACTGAAGCTTTCTTT.

In this sample, this clonotype turned up many times. The chain carries TRBV4-1 and TRBJ2-3, with TRBD1 matching over 7 bases. Germline V gene sequence: CDR1 MGHRA, CDR2 YSYEKL. The J segment lost 7 bases and the V segment lost 3 bases, leaving 13 bases of the junction unmatched. The CDR3 covers 16 residues. The CDR3 DNA follows: TGCGCCAGCAGCCACAGATGGGGTGGGACAGACTATACGCAGTATTTT. Its translation: CASSHRWGGTDYTQYF.

There are many counts of this clonotype. The CDR3 sequence: CAWSVAGLGSYEQYF. The CDR3 coding sequence is TGTGCCTGGAGTGTAGCGGGACTAGGCTCCTACGAGCAGTACTTC. J is TRBJ2-7 and V is TRBV30; 8 positions match TRBD2. The CDR3 runs to 15 residues. Germline CDR1 GTSNPN, CDR2 SVGIG (reference sequence). V lost 0 bases to trimming and J lost 0 bases; unmatched junction nucleotides: 4.

This clonotype was recorded many times. The chain is built from TRBV7-9 and TRBJ2-1; no reliable D call. Trimming stripped 4 bases from V and 0 bases from J, with 10 bases between. CDR1 and CDR2 from the germline V gene are SEHNR and FQNEAQ (reference sequence). The CDR3 has 15 residues. This CDR3 is CASSSHSSSYNEQFF. DNA for the CDR3: TGTGCCAGCAGCTCTCACTCGAGCTCCTACAATGAGCAGTTCTTC.

This clonotype was counted ten times or more. CDR3 coding DNA: TGTGCCAGCAGTGACGCAGGGGAAATGGGGGAGCAGTACTTC. Amino acids: CASSDAGEMGEQYF. V is TRBV6-1 and J is TRBJ2-7; tentatively, D is TRBD1 (6 bases). Trimming removed 3 bases from V and 7 bases from J, with 16 bases in between. Germline values: CDR1 MNHNS, CDR2 SASEGT. This CDR3 spans 14 amino acids.

This clonotype was detected many times. The rearrangement links TRBV27 to TRBJ1-5, with 7 bases that match TRBD1. Germline loops: CDR1 MNHEY, CDR2 SMNVEV (reference sequence). Trimming at V came to 4 bases and at J to 6 bases, leaving 3 bases not matched to a gene. The CDR3 totals 13 residues. For the CDR3, the DNA is TGTGCCAGCAGTTACAGGGGAGGTCAGCCCCAGCATTTT. It encodes CASSYRGGQPQHF.

This clonotype was observed at least ten times. The chain recombines TRBV9 with TRBJ2-3; D possibly corresponds to TRBD1 (5 bases). The CDR3 totals 16 residues. CDR1 and CDR2 from the germline V gene are SGDLS and YYNGEE. V was cut by 4 bases and J by 5 bases, with 20 bases left in between. CDR3: CASSTGPREGLDTQYF. Written as DNA, the CDR3 is TGTGCCAGCAGCACAGGACCCAGGGAAGGTCTAGATACGCAGTATTTT.

This clonotype was counted at least ten times. J is TRBJ1-5 and V is TRBV7-8; 10 nucleotides agree with TRBD1. V was pared by 9 bases and J by 0 bases, with 14 bases of the junction left unmatched. The CDR3 spans 18 residues. Germline V CDR1 and CDR2: SGHVS, FQNEAQ. The CDR3 DNA reads as TGTGCCAGTCCACGAGGGACAGGGGACACTTATAGCAATCAGCCCCAGCATTTT. This translates into CASPRGTGDTYSNQPQHF. The full variable domain, rest sourced from reference TRBV7-8 and TRBJ1-5, is GAGVSQSPRYKVAKRGQDVALRCDPISGHVSLFWYQQALGQGPEFLTYFQNEAQLDKSGLPSDRFFAERPEGSVSTLKIQRTQQEDSAVYLCASPRGTGDTYSNQPQHFGDGTRLSIL.

This clonotype was recorded many times. The chain uses TRBV19 and TRBJ2-7; 10 bases are shared with TRBD2. This CDR3 has 17 amino acids. Germline V CDR1 and CDR2: LNHDA, SQIVND (reference sequence). V trimming: 3 bases; J trimming: 6 bases; junction bases outside the gene matches: 14. For the CDR3, the DNA is TGTGCCAGTAGTATGATAGCGGGAGGCAGAGGAGGGGTCGAGCAGTACTTC. This gives the protein CASSMIAGGRGGVEQYF. The variable domain in full, with the rest retrieved from reference TRBV19 and TRBJ2-7, is DGGITQSPKYLFRKEGQNVTLSCEQNLNHDAMYWYRQDPGQGLRLIYYSQIVNDFQKGDIAEGYSVSREKKESFPLTVTSAQKNPTAFYLCASSMIAGGRGGVEQYFGPGTRLTVT.

This clonotype was seen at least ten times. The chain joins TRBV12-3 or TRBV12-4 to TRBJ2-1, with D uncertain. The CDR3 is 15 residues long. V was shortened by 5 bases and J by 0 bases, with 11 bases between the two germline ends. CDR3 sequence (DNA): TGTGCCAGCAGTCCCTGGGTCCTCTCCTACAATGAGCAGTTCTTC. Protein product: CASSPWVLSYNEQFF.

This clonotype occurred many times. V and J are TRBV2 and TRBJ1-2, with D maybe TRBD1 (6 bases). The CDR3 extends over 17 amino acids. The V and J ends lost 6 bases and 7 bases respectively, with 27 bases between them. Germline values: CDR1 SNHLY, CDR2 FYNNEI. This CDR3 is CASRLPYRVTGSGGYTF. The CDR3 DNA reads TGTGCCAGCAGACTTCCATACAGGGTTACCGGGTCAGGTGGCTACACCTTC.

This clonotype was recorded at least ten times. This sequence joins TRBV11-3 and TRBJ2-1; TRBD2 might be the D (6 bases). The CDR3 is 15 amino acids. Trimming removed 1 base at V and 6 bases at J, with 13 bases between. The germline CDR1 and CDR2 sequences are SGHNT and YENEEA. The CDR3 nucleotides read TGTGCCAGCAGCTTAGCGTATCAGGGAGGCAATGAGCAGTTCTTC. Translated, it gives CASSLAYQGGNEQFF.

This clonotype has a handful of counts. V and J are TRBV9 and TRBJ1-2; D remains unclear. V lost 3 bases and J 4 bases, leaving 19 bases between the germline ends. The length of the CDR3 is 16 residues. Germline V gene lookup returns CDR1 SGDLS and CDR2 YYNGEE. The CDR3 nucleotides read TGTGCCAGCAGCGCTTCCCCGAGCGCAGTAGGCTATGGCTACACCTTC. Translating gives CASSASPSAVGYGYTF. Full variable domain (rest looked up from reference TRBV9 and TRBJ1-2): DSGVTQTPKHLITATGQRVTLRCSPRSGDLSVYWYQQSLDQGLQFLIQYYNGEERAKGNILERFSAQQFPDLHSELNLSSLELGDSALYFCASSASPSAVGYGYTFGSGTRLTVV.

In its sample, this clonotype was seen many times. The chain uses TRBV5-1 and TRBJ2-3; 9 bases fit TRBD1. V lost 6 bases, J lost 3 bases, and 5 bases stayed unmatched. The CDR3 has 14 amino acids. CDR1 SGHRS and CDR2 YFSETQ come from the germline V gene. As DNA, the CDR3 is TGCGCCAGCACCCCCGGGACAGGGACAGATACGCAGTATTTT. Encoded protein: CASTPGTGTDTQYF.

This clonotype was counted ten times or more. This rearrangement joins TRBV7-9 to TRBJ2-1; D uncertain. This CDR3 contains 13 residues. Between the trimmed V and J ends, which lost 1 base and 13 bases, there was a span of 14 bases. Germline CDR1 and CDR2: SEHNR and FQNEAQ (reference sequence). CDR3 sequence (DNA): TGTGCCAGCAGCTTAGAGCAAAGGTCTCGTCAGTTCTTC. Encoded protein: CASSLEQRSRQFF.

This clonotype was seen at least ten times. The J gene is TRBJ2-3, the V gene TRBV18, with 10 bases aligning to TRBD1. The CDR3 contains 15 residues. The germline CDR1 and CDR2 sequences are KGHSH and LQKENI. The V and J ends lost 3 bases and 6 bases, in that order; junction bases with no gene match: 6. The CDR3 protein is CASSPGTGEMDTQYF. The CDR3, as DNA: TGTGCCAGCTCACCTGGGACAGGGGAGATGGATACGCAGTATTTT.

This rearrangement joins TRBV20-1 to TRBJ1-2, with TRBD1 matching over 7 bases. The V gene's germline CDR1 is DFQATT and CDR2 SNEGSKA (reference sequence). Germline trimming cut 2 bases from V and 5 bases from J; bases unmatched to any gene: 8. CDR3 length: 14 amino acids. The DNA for the CDR3 is TGCAGTGCTAGACCGACAGGGTCGGCGTATGGCTACACCTTC. Its protein is CSARPTGSAYGYTF.

This clonotype came up a few times. The chain combines TRBV6-6 with TRBJ2-6; no reliable D call. The V and J ends lost 2 bases and 0 bases respectively, with 14 bases between them. This CDR3 has 18 residues. CDR1 and CDR2 from the germline V gene are MNHNY and SVGAGI (reference sequence). The CDR3 region is CASSYAPPKSSGANVLTF. The CDR3 nucleotides read TGTGCCAGCAGTTACGCCCCACCAAAGAGCTCTGGGGCCAACGTCCTGACTTTC.

The rearrangement uses TRBV20-1 and TRBJ1-2; the match to TRBD1 covers 11 bases. The CDR3 length is 17 residues. Germline CDR1 reads DFQATT; CDR2 reads SNEGSKA (reference sequence). V gave up 3 bases and J gave up 0 bases; unmatched junction bases: 9. The CDR3 sequence: CSASRDRGSEANYGYTF. In nucleotides, the CDR3 is TGCAGTGCTAGCCGGGACAGGGGGTCGGAGGCTAACTATGGCTACACCTTC.

The table lists this clonotype with many counts. V and J are TRBV10-3 and TRBJ1-6; D is perhaps TRBD1 (5 bases). Germline CDR1 and CDR2: ENHRY and SYGVKD. The V gene lost 4 bases and the J gene lost 8 bases, with 9 bases spanning the gap. The CDR3 runs 13 residues. For the CDR3, the DNA is TGTGCCATCAGTGGGTCCAGGGATTCACCCCTCCACTTT. Translation gives CAISGSRDSPLHF.

The chain recombines TRBV10-3 with TRBJ2-2; 9 bases match TRBD1. CDR3 size: 15 residues. After removal of 4 bases from V and 7 bases from J, the junction contained 7 bases not matched to a gene. Germline values: CDR1 ENHRY, CDR2 SYGVKD. The CDR3 protein is CAISGGGQGNGELFF. For the CDR3, the DNA is TGTGCCATCAGTGGAGGGGGACAGGGCAACGGGGAGCTGTTTTTT.

This clonotype was counted many times. The chain recombines TRBV12-3 or TRBV12-4 with TRBJ2-7; 7 bases agree with TRBD2. J was trimmed by 2 bases and V by 7 bases; bases with no gene match: 8. The CDR3 runs 14 residues. CDR3 residues: CASTLGGGAYEQYF. In DNA form, the CDR3 reads TGTGCCAGCACTCTTGGGGGGGGGGCCTACGAGCAGTACTTC.

This clonotype was found many times. DNA of the CDR3: TGCAGTGCAGAAGCGGGAGGGCTGGCCTACGAGCAGTACTTC. Its protein is CSAEAGGLAYEQYF. This rearrangement joins TRBV20-1 to TRBJ2-7, with 10 bases aligning to TRBD2. CDR1 and CDR2 (germline): DFQATT, SNEGSKA (reference sequence). V lost 6 bases to trimming and J lost 2 bases; unmatched junction nucleotides: 7. The CDR3 is 14 residues long.